This T cell receptor (beta chain) was identified during a study of PD-1 blockade in classical Hodgkin lymphoma. Study in general: Once every 2 weeks, patients received intravenous nivolumab at 3 mg/kg. Study-wide points: Compared with healthy donors, newly diagnosed patients reportedly showed lower baseline TCR diversity.

This clone was detected only a few times. Its specificity is unknown. CDR1 and CDR2 (germline): SGHNT, YENEEA. V lost 3 bases to trimming and J lost 0 bases, with 6 bases between them. This CDR3 has 15 amino acids. Time point: cycle 4 day 1 (C4D1), after five to seven weeks of nivolumab. Every one of the patients relapsed after autologous stem cell transplantation (brentuximab vedotin exposure was variable). Libraries were prepared by immunoSEQ multiplex PCR; TCRdb keeps only in-frame clonotypes and omits some of them. The table lists some 21,000 clones, over 60% of them singletons. Specimen: peripheral blood mononuclear cells (PBMCs), collected before the fourth cycle of nivolumab. This sequence was found in a human donor with classical Hodgkin lymphoma. This chain links TRBV11-3 with TRBJ1-6, with D hard to call. In DNA form, the CDR3 reads TGTGCCAGCAGCTTGGAGAGCTCCTATAATTCACCCCTCCACTTT. This translates into CASSLESSYNSPLHF.